These T cell receptor beta chains were read from a single sample in a study of tumor and adjacent non-tumor tissue in lung cancer. TCRdb itself ran the multiplex PCR reads through MiXCR, one entry per CDR3 protein. The sample holds over 60,000 distinct CDR3 sequences, 73% seen once. The specimen was lung tumor tissue. All receptors derive from a man between 60 and 75 years old with non-small cell lung cancer. Each CDR3 is given with its conserved first and last residue. The D gene is left open where the match is weak.

TRBJ2-7 . TRBV20-1 CSAGRSDSYEQYF
TRBJ2-7 TRBD1 TRBV12-3/TRBV12-4 CASNWGQGAHEQYF
TRBJ1-2 TRBD1 TRBV20-1 CSARKGQGLGYTF
TRBJ2-5 TRBD2 TRBV20-1 CSAIVSGSEVETQYF
TRBJ2-2 . TRBV6-5 CASSYLGGSTGELFF
TRBJ1-1 . TRBV25-1 CANSEFPSGDGVPKSFF
TRBJ1-2 . TRBV20-1 CSARRGGWGYTF
TRBJ2-7 . TRBV5-4 CASSLDSQGEQYF
TRBJ1-1 . TRBV29-1 CSGSGARDTEAFF
TRBJ2-7 TRBD2 TRBV20-1 CSTSRTSGRDEQYF
TRBJ2-7 . TRBV20-1 CSARVPSEQYF
TRBJ2-5 TRBD2 TRBV5-6 CASSRSGLAEETQYF
TRBJ2-7 . TRBV20-1 CNARTCRSYEQYF
TRBJ1-5 TRBD1 TRBV6-5 CASSTGQGQNLPQHF
. TRBD1 TRBV28 CASSRDRGVGKPQYF
TRBJ2-5 . TRBV20-1 CSARTGEETQYF
TRBJ2-3 . TRBV5-1 CASSYGDTQYF
TRBJ2-7 TRBD1 TRBV28 CASKGAFPSYEQYF
TRBJ2-5 . TRBV6-5 CASCYSSETQYF
TRBJ2-7 . TRBV10-2 CASSNGGNPYEQYF
TRBJ2-1 . TRBV12-3/TRBV12-4 CASSFPHRDHNEQSF
TRBJ2-1 TRBD2 TRBV28 CASSLSYSGGIYNEQFF
TRBJ2-7 TRBD2 TRBV6-5 CASQSGSYEQYF
TRBJ2-5 . TRBV12-3/TRBV12-4 CANRFGQGGETQYF
TRBJ2-1 . TRBV20-1 CSARVGGVPRQFF
TRBJ2-4 . TRBV6-5 CAGSYNRGSGNIEYF
TRBJ2-7 . TRBV6-6 CTSMEGGYEQHF
TRBJ2-7 . TRBV6-1 CTSSEIGEQYF
TRBJ1-6 . TRBV6-5 CASSYGLGGNLPLHF
TRBJ2-3 . TRBV29-1 CSGGLDGNTQYF
TRBJ2-7 . TRBV20-1 CSASDPRRGSRYEQYF
TRBJ2-5 . TRBV29-1 CIVAEETQNF
TRBJ2-1 TRBD2 TRBV28 CASSYGRANNEQFF